This T cell receptor beta chain came from a study of shared clonotypes between healthy human individuals. Study at large: A couple of women and a few men aged 18 to 49 served as donors. Regarding the study as a whole: Among several donors, roughly 5% of naive CD4 clonotypes were found in common. Despite large depth, sorted-subset datasets appeared incompletely sequenced. On the whole, naive subsets had larger estimated richness than memory subsets had.

On this clone: Its target is unknown.

V shed 5 bases and J 4 bases; nucleotides not matched to a gene: 8. The CDR3 runs 15 residues. Germline CDR1 reads SGHTA; CDR2 reads FQGNSA. Profiling relied on immunoSEQ multiplex PCR, and the TCRdb table lists in-frame clones only, not all of them. The sample carries about 1 million clones, more than 60% recorded once. The origin of this receptor is a man between 18 and 29 years old in good health. This chain connects TRBV7-2 to TRBJ2-7; 10 bases align to TRBD2. Sequencing was performed on memory CD4+ T cells sorted from blood. Subset reported: CD45RA-negative fraction. CDR3 in DNA: TGTGCCAGCAGCAAAGCCGGGACTAGCGAGTACGAGCAGTACTTC. Protein: CASSKAGTSEYEQYF.